These 24 T cell receptor beta chains came from one sample sequenced in a study of blood T cell repertoires in COVID-19. Libraries were prepared by immunoSEQ multiplex PCR; TCRdb keeps only in-frame clonotypes and omits some of them. The data hold 130,000 to 150,000 clones, with roughly 80% observed a single time. The sample taken for sequencing was peripheral blood. These receptors were collected from a woman older than 75 in a cohort sampled during active or convalescent COVID-19.

The chain is built from TRBV7-6 and TRBJ1-2; D is unclear. The CDR3 covers 13 residues. V lost 3 bases and J lost 5, with 10 bases in between. Germline-derived CDR1 and CDR2 are SGHVS and FNYEAQ. The CDR3 reads CASSFAGEYGYTF. CDR3 DNA sequence: TGTGCCAGCAGCTTTGCCGGGGAGTATGGCTACACCTTC.

This clone was seen a few times. This chain links TRBV2 with TRBJ1-1; 9 nucleotides agree with TRBD1. After removal of 8 bases from V and 4 bases from J, the junction contained 8 bases not matched to a gene. This CDR3 is built from 14 residues. In germline, CDR1 is SNHLY, CDR2 FYNNEI. The CDR3 sequence is CASERTGVSTEAFF. In nucleotides, the CDR3 is TGTGCCAGCGAGAGGACAGGGGTGAGCACTGAAGCTTTCTTT. The full variable domain, with the rest looked up from reference TRBV2 and TRBJ1-1, is EPEVTQTPSHQVTQMGQEVILRCVPISNHLYFYWYRQILGQKVEFLVSFYNNEISEKSEIFDDQFSVERPDGSNFTLKIRSTKLEDSAMYFCASERTGVSTEAFFGQGTRLTVV.

The chain combines TRBV7-2 with TRBJ1-2; no clear D. The CDR3 totals 11 residues. Trimming pared 2 bases from V and 8 bases from J, leaving 6 bases between. Germline V gene data show CDR1 as SGHTA and CDR2 as FQGNSA. The DNA of the CDR3 is TGTGCCAGCAGCTTAAGAGGCGGCTACACCTTC. Amino acid sequence: CASSLRGGYTF.

There are a few counts of this clone. The chain carries TRBV2 and TRBJ1-2; 8 nucleotides agree with TRBD1. This CDR3 comprises 12 residues. CDR1 and CDR2 (germline): SNHLY, FYNNEI. After removal of 6 bases from V and 5 bases from J, the junction contained 2 bases not matched to a gene. In DNA form, the CDR3 reads TGTGCCAGCAGAAGGACAGGGTATGGCTACACCTTC. Translation gives CASRRTGYGYTF.

The chain uses TRBV28 and TRBJ1-5; D is uncertain. Trimming took 6 bases from V and 2 from J, leaving 8 bases between them. The length of the CDR3 is 13 residues. Germline V gives CDR1 MDHEN, CDR2 SYDVKM. CDR3 coding DNA: TGTGCCAGCAGGTCCAATGGCAATCAGCCCCAGCATTTT. The encoded protein is CASRSNGNQPQHF. Drawing the rest from reference TRBV28 and TRBJ1-5, the complete variable domain is DVKVTQSSRYLVKRTGEKVFLECVQDMDHENMFWYRQDPGLGLRLIYFSYDVKMKEKGDIPEGYSVSREKKERFSLILESASTNQTSMYLCASRSNGNQPQHFGDGTRLSIL.

This clone was found once. J is TRBJ1-2 and V is TRBV29-1; D is undetermined. V gave up 5 bases and J gave up 3 bases, with 10 bases separating them. The CDR3 loop spans 12 amino acids. Germline V gives CDR1 SQVTM, CDR2 ANQGSEA. CDR3 nucleotides: TGCAGCGTTCAAACGGGAGACTATGGCTACACCTTC. It codes for CSVQTGDYGYTF.

The genes are TRBV9 and TRBJ1-3, with a possible D match to TRBD1 (5 bases). The CDR3 sequence is 16 residues long. The germline V gene encodes CDR1 SGDLS and CDR2 YYNGEE. The ends were cut back, 0 bases at V and 1 base at J, with 11 bases in the middle. This CDR3 is CASSVGGAGSGNTIYF. The DNA of the CDR3 is TGTGCCAGCAGCGTAGGCGGGGCCGGGTCTGGAAACACCATATATTTT.

This chain connects TRBV4-1 to TRBJ1-2; 9 bases are shared with TRBD1. Trimming cost V 1 base and J 8 bases; bases outside gene matches: 8. The V gene's germline CDR1 is MGHRA and CDR2 YSYEKL. The CDR3 length is 15 residues. CDR3 loop: CASSQGSNRGRGYTF. The CDR3 DNA follows: TGCGCCAGCAGCCAAGGATCGAACAGGGGGCGCGGCTACACCTTC.

The rearrangement links TRBV30 to TRBJ1-6, with D unresolved. The CDR3 covers 16 residues. V lost 0 bases and J 0 bases, leaving 9 bases between the germline ends. Looked up from germline, CDR1 is GTSNPN and CDR2 is SVGIG (reference sequence). The CDR3 DNA reads TGTGCCTGGAGTGTTGCGACAAGCTCCTATAATTCACCCCTCCACTTT. It encodes CAWSVATSSYNSPLHF. The full variable domain, with the rest looked up from reference TRBV30 and TRBJ1-6, is SQTIHQWPATLVQPVGSPLSLECTVEGTSNPNLYWYRQAAGRGLQLLFYSVGIGQISSEVPQNLSASRPQDRQFILSSKKLLLSDSGFYLCAWSVATSSYNSPLHFGNGTRLTVT.

This chain connects TRBV28 to TRBJ1-2; no clear D. V gave up 3 bases and J gave up 3 bases, with 5 bases separating them. The length of the CDR3 is 12 residues. Germline loops: CDR1 MDHEN, CDR2 SYDVKM. The CDR3 nucleotides read TGTGCCAGCAGTTTCTCTTACTATGGCTACACCTTC. This encodes CASSFSYYGYTF.

This clone was detected a few times. V is TRBV3-1 (or the pseudogene TRBV3-2) and J is TRBJ1-1; a weak D match, TRBD1 (6 bases). The CDR3 contains 14 residues. Trimming cost V 4 bases and J 5 bases, with 14 bases left between them. Germline-derived CDR1 and CDR2 are LGHDT and YNNKEL (reference sequence). The CDR3 DNA reads TGTGCCAGCAGCCCCAGTCAGGGGAAAACTGAAGCTTTCTTT. As protein: CASSPSQGKTEAFF.

V gene TRBV27 combines with J gene TRBJ2-7, with D possibly matching TRBD2 (5 bases). Germline CDR1 is MNHEY and CDR2 is SMNVEV (reference sequence). The CDR3 has 14 residues. V was clipped by 6 bases and J by 3 bases, with 15 bases between them. CDR3 coding DNA: TGTGCCAGCAGCTACCTTGGCGGGTTCTACGAGCAGTACTTC. Encoded protein: CASSYLGGFYEQYF.

The rearrangement joins TRBV4-2 to TRBJ2-5, with TRBD1 identical over 8 bases. CDR3 length: 14 amino acids. The germline V gene encodes CDR1 LGHNA and CDR2 YNFKEQ. Trimming cost V 2 bases and J 3 bases; bases outside gene matches: 2. Here the CDR3 reads CASSQTQGEETQYF. For the CDR3, the DNA is TGTGCCAGCAGCCAAACACAGGGGGAAGAGACCCAGTACTTC.

V is TRBV6-4 and J is TRBJ2-7, with D possibly being TRBD1 (6 bases). The germline V gene encodes CDR1 MRHNA and CDR2 SNTAGT. V lost 0 bases, J lost 3 bases, and 12 bases lay in between. This CDR3 is 15 amino acids long. CDR3 sequence (DNA): TGTGCCAGCAGTGACTCGAGGGACAAGTACTACGAGCAGTACGTC. Translation: CASSDSRDKYYEQYV.

Only a few counts were recorded for this clone. This CDR3 reads CASSTRFREGSDTQYF. The DNA of the CDR3 is TGTGCCAGCAGCACACGGTTTCGGGAAGGTTCAGATACGCAGTATTTT. This rearrangement joins TRBV7-8 to TRBJ2-3; D is perhaps TRBD2 (5 bases). V lost 5 bases and J lost 4, with 19 bases in between. This CDR3 comprises 16 residues. CDR1 is SGHVS and CDR2 is FQNEAQ in the germline V gene.

This clone showed up just a few times. The chain uses TRBV6-2 or TRBV6-3 and TRBJ1-1, with D perhaps matching TRBD1 (5 bases). Trimming pared 5 bases from V and 3 bases from J, leaving 13 bases between. The CDR3 has 14 amino acids. Germline V gene lookup returns CDR1 MNHEY and CDR2 SVGEGT. CDR3 loop: CASSGVGRDTEAFF. The DNA for the CDR3 is TGTGCCAGCAGTGGAGTTGGCAGGGACACTGAAGCTTTCTTT.

In its sample, this clone was seen once. The chain has TRBV9 and TRBJ2-2; TRBD2 matches 7 bases. The germline V gene has CDR1 SGDLS and CDR2 YYNGEE. The CDR3 runs to 14 residues. After removal of 1 base from V and 5 bases from J, the junction contained 2 bases not matched to a gene. The CDR3 nucleotides read TGTGCCAGCAGCGTACTGGGGGGGACCGGGGAGCTGTTTTTT. Amino acid sequence: CASSVLGGTGELFF. Using reference TRBV9 and TRBJ2-2 for the parts outside the CDR3, the full variable domain is DSGVTQTPKHLITATGQRVTLRCSPRSGDLSVYWYQQSLDQGLQFLIQYYNGEERAKGNILERFSAQQFPDLHSELNLSSLELGDSALYFCASSVLGGTGELFFGEGSRLTVL.

This clone was observed a handful of times. The V and J genes are TRBV30 and TRBJ2-3; the match to TRBD1 covers 9 bases. J lost 9 bases, V lost 3 bases, and 7 bases had no gene match. CDR1 is GTSNPN and CDR2 is SVGIG in the germline V gene (reference sequence). The CDR3 totals 13 residues. CDR3 loop: CAWRDRGGLTQYF. The CDR3 DNA reads TGTGCCTGGAGGGACAGGGGCGGGTTGACGCAGTATTTT.

This sequence joins TRBV2 and TRBJ1-1, with 9 bases aligning to TRBD1. The ends lost 6 bases at V and 6 bases at J; junction bases unmatched: 8. CDR1 is SNHLY, CDR2 FYNNEI, per germline. This CDR3 region has 14 residues. The CDR3 nucleotides are TGTGCCAGCAGACCCGGGACAGGGTACCCTGAAGCTTTCTTT. This sequence encodes CASRPGTGYPEAFF.

This chain joins TRBV7-8 and TRBJ2-2, with no clear D. Trimming pared 2 bases from V and 6 bases from J, leaving 10 bases between. CDR1 and CDR2 from the germline V gene are SGHVS and FQNEAQ. The CDR3 contains 14 residues. For the CDR3, the DNA is TGTGCCAGCAGCTTACATGGAGTTTCCGGGGAGCTGTTTTTT. This encodes CASSLHGVSGELFF.

This clone was recorded only once. J is TRBJ2-1 and V is TRBV20-1, with a possible D match to TRBD1 (6 bases). CDR3 length: 11 residues. Deletions cut 3 bases from V and 9 bases from J, with 9 bases between. Germline CDR1 is DFQATT and CDR2 is SNEGSKA (reference sequence). The CDR3 bases are TGCAGTGCTAGCAGGGGTGGTGAGCAGTTCTTC. Its protein product is CSASRGGEQFF.

This clone has more than one count but fewer than ten. The chain employs TRBV2 and TRBJ1-5; D possibly corresponds to TRBD1 (6 bases). The CDR3 spans 15 residues. Trimming shortened V by 6 bases and J by 2 bases, and 14 bases separated the two germline ends. Looked up from germline, CDR1 is SNHLY and CDR2 is FYNNEI. CDR3 bases: TGTGCCAGCAGAGCAGACAGGAGAGGCAATCAGCCCCAGCATTTT. Translation: CASRADRRGNQPQHF.

This chain connects TRBV6-5 to TRBJ1-6, with D maybe TRBD1 (5 bases). The V gene lost 0 bases and the J gene lost 5 bases, with 8 bases spanning the gap. The germline V gene encodes CDR1 MNHEY and CDR2 SVGAGI. The CDR3 extends over 15 amino acids. The DNA for the CDR3 is TGTGCCAGCAGTTACTCTCCAGGGAATAATTCACCCCTCCACTTT. The encoded protein is CASSYSPGNNSPLHF.

A few counts support this clone. The chain combines TRBV7-2 with TRBJ2-5; 10 bases match TRBD2. The CDR3 runs to 16 residues. With 3 bases clipped from V and 1 base from J, the junction kept 5 bases outside the gene matches. Germline lookup yields CDR1 SGHTA and CDR2 FQGNSA. DNA of the CDR3: TGTGCCAGCAGCTTGTTGCTAGCGGGAGCCCAAGAGACCCAGTACTTC. Translation gives CASSLLLAGAQETQYF.